The source of this TCR beta chain is a study of blood T cell repertoires in COVID-19. TCRdb's table, derived via immunoSEQ multiplex PCR, lists solely in-frame clones and lacks some. Among 150,000 to 200,000 clones listed, about four fifths were seen once. V lost 1 base, J lost 7 bases, and 4 bases stayed unmatched. CDR1 and CDR2 from the germline V gene are SGHAT and FQNNGV. The CDR3 is 15 residues long. The sample was PBMCs or T cells enriched from blood (not recorded which). The sequence was obtained from a woman between 55 and 75 years old who had recovered from COVID-19. The V call is TRBV11-2, the J call TRBJ1-5, with 10 bases identical to TRBD1. The CDR3 spells CASSLGQGANQPQHF. The CDR3 nucleotides read TGTGCCAGCAGCTTAGGACAGGGGGCGAACCAGCCCCAGCATTTT.